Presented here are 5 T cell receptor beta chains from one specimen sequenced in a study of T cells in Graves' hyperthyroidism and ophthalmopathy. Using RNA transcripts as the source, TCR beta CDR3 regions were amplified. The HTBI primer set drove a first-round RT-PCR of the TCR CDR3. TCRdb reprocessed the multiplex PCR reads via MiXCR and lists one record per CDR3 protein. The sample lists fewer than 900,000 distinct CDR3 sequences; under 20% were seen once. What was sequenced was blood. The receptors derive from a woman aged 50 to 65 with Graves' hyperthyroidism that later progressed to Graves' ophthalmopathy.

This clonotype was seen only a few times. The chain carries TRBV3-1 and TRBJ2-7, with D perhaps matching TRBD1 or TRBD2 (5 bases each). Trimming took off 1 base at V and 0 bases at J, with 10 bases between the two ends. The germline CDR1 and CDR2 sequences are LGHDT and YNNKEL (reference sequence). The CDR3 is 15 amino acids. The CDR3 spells CASSQGGVSSYEQYF. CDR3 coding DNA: TGTGCCAGCAGCCAAGGAGGGGTCAGCTCCTACGAGCAGTACTTC.

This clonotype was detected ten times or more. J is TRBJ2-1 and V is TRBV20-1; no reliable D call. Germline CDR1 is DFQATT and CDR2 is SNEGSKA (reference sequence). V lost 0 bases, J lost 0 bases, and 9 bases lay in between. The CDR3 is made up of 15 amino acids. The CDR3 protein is CSARDQRRSYNEQFF. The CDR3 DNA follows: TGCAGTGCTAGAGATCAACGGCGCTCCTACAATGAGCAGTTCTTC.

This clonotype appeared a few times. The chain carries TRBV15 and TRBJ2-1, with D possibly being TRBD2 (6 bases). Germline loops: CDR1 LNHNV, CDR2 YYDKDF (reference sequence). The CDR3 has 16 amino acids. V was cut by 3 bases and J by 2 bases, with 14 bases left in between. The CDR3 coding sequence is TGTGCCACCAGCAGCCGGGGGACGGCCACCTACAATGAGCAGTTCTTC. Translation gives CATSSRGTATYNEQFF.

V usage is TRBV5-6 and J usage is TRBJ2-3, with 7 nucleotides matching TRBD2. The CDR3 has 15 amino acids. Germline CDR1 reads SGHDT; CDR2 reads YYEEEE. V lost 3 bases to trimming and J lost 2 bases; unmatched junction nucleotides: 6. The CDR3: CASSSPGDYTDTQYF. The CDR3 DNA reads TGTGCCAGCAGCTCCCCGGGGGACTACACAGATACGCAGTATTTT.

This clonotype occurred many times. The CDR3 nucleotides read TGTGCCAGCAGTTTGGACGTTGGGGGGTATGGCTACACCTTC. It codes for CASSLDVGGYGYTF. The chain links TRBV12-3 or TRBV12-4 to TRBJ1-2, with a possible D match to TRBD1 (5 bases). The CDR3 spans 14 residues. Trimming removed 3 bases at V and 5 bases at J, with 13 bases between.